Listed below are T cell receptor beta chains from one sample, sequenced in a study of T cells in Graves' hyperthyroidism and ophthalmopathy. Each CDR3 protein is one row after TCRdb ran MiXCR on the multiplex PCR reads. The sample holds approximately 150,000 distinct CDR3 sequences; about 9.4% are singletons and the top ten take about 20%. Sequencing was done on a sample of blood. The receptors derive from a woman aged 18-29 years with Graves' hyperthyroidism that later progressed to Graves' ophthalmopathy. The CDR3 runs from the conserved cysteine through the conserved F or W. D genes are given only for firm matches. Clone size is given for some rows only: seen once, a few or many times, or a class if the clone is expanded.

DNA: TGTGCCAGCAGCTTATTGCGGAGTTTCTCTAACTATGGCTACACCTTC
CDR3: CASSLLRSFSNYGYTF
D: NA
V: TRBV13
size: NA
J: TRBJ1-2

DNA: TGTGCCAGCGCAAGGATATACAATGAGCAGTTCTTC
CDR3: CASARIYNEQFF
D: NA
V: TRBV2
size: few
J: TRBJ2-1

DNA: TGTGCCAGCAGTGACGAAGCAGGGGGGAACACTGAAGCTTTCTTT
CDR3: CASSDEAGGNTEAFF
D: TRBD1
V: TRBV6-4
size: many
J: TRBJ1-1

DNA: TGTGCCAGCAGCTTGGCCAATGAGCAGTTCTTC
CDR3: CASSLANEQFF
D: NA
V: TRBV5-5
size: many
J: TRBJ2-1

DNA: TGTGCCAGCTCACCCCGACAGGGGGAAATCACCGGGGAGCTGTTTTTT
CDR3: CASSPRQGEITGELFF
D: TRBD1
V: TRBV18
size: NA
J: TRBJ2-2

DNA: TGTGCCAGCAGTCTTCGACAAAATAGCAATCAGCCCCAGCATTTT
CDR3: CASSLRQNSNQPQHF
D: NA
V: TRBV12-3/TRBV12-4
size: many
J: TRBJ1-5

DNA: TGTGCCAGCAGCTTAGGGGAGGGGACAGGGGCGCGTGGCTACACCTTC
CDR3: CASSLGEGTGARGYTF
D: TRBD1
V: TRBV7-9
size: NA
J: TRBJ1-2

DNA: TGTGCCAGCAGTGAAAGGCCGAGGCCCCCCTACAATGAGCAGTTCTTC
CDR3: CASSERPRPPYNEQFF
D: NA
V: TRBV6-1
size: NA
J: TRBJ2-1

DNA: TGTGCCAGCAGCCCAACTGAAACCTTGGGGGGCCAAGAGACCCAGTACTTC
CDR3: CASSPTETLGGQETQYF
D: NA
V: TRBV11-2
size: many
J: TRBJ2-5

DNA: TGTGCCAGCAGTTTTCGGTTGTATGGTTCACCCCTCCACTTT
CDR3: CASSFRLYGSPLHF
D: NA
V: TRBV28
size: many
J: TRBJ1-6

DNA: TGTGCCACCAGCAGAGATGTCGGGACGTCAACCTACGAGCAGTACTTC
CDR3: CATSRDVGTSTYEQYF
D: NA
V: TRBV15
size: few
J: TRBJ2-7

DNA: TGTGCCAGTAGTATGAATAGCGGGGGACTTAGCGGGGAGCTGTTTTTT
CDR3: CASSMNSGGLSGELFF
D: TRBD2
V: TRBV19
size: NA
J: TRBJ2-2

DNA: TGTGCCAGCAGTGACTGGACGGTTGAAGCTTTCTTT
CDR3: CASSDWTVEAFF
D: NA
V: TRBV28
size: many
J: TRBJ1-1

DNA: TGTGCCTGGAAGCTTGGGGGTGAACCAGATACGCAGTATTTT
CDR3: CAWKLGGEPDTQYF
D: NA
V: TRBV30
size: NA
J: TRBJ2-3

DNA: TGTGCCAGCAGCCGCGTCAGGGAAAACTACGAGCAGTACTTC
CDR3: CASSRVRENYEQYF
D: NA
V: TRBV28
size: many
J: TRBJ2-7

DNA: NA
CDR3: CASSPTGGILRANVLTF
D: NA
V: TRBV9
size: few
J: TRBJ2-6

DNA: TGTGCCAGCAGCCCCCTGACTAGCGGGGTTTACAATGAGCAGTTCTTC
CDR3: CASSPLTSGVYNEQFF
D: TRBD2
V: TRBV14
size: many
J: TRBJ2-1

DNA: TGTGCCAGCTCGCAACCGCGGGAGGTCCCTGAAGCTTTCTTT
CDR3: CASSQPREVPEAFF
D: NA
V: TRBV18
size: NA
J: TRBJ1-1

DNA: TGCGCCAGCAGCTTTTCGGGGGGAAACTACAATGAGCAGTTCTTC
CDR3: CASSFSGGNYNEQFF
D: TRBD2
V: TRBV5-1
size: many
J: TRBJ2-1

DNA: TGTGCCTGGAGTGTGCAGGGCAATACTAACTATGGCTACACCTTC
CDR3: CAWSVQGNTNYGYTF
D: NA
V: TRBV30
size: few
J: TRBJ1-2

DNA: TGCGCCAGCAGCCAGGTCGGAACCGGGACAGGCGACACCGGGGAGCTGTTTTTT
CDR3: CASSQVGTGTGDTGELFF
D: TRBD1
V: TRBV4-1
size: NA
J: TRBJ2-2

DNA: TGTGCCAGCCTAATGGCGAGGGGCTCCTATAATTCACCCCTCCACTTT
CDR3: CASLMARGSYNSPLHF
D: NA
V: TRBV2
size: many
J: TRBJ1-6

DNA: TGTGCCAGCAGTGTTACAGATGAAGCTTTCTTT
CDR3: CASSVTDEAFF
D: NA
V: TRBV2
size: many
J: TRBJ1-1

DNA: TGTGCCAGCAGCCAACTGGGACTAGCGGGGAACACCGGGGAGCTGTTTTTT
CDR3: CASSQLGLAGNTGELFF
D: TRBD2
V: TRBV14
size: many
J: TRBJ2-2

DNA: TGTGCCAGCTCACCTATGGGGAGGACTGAAGCTTTCTTT
CDR3: CASSPMGRTEAFF
D: NA
V: TRBV18
size: many
J: TRBJ1-1

DNA: TGTGCCAGCAGCCCAACACCCGGGACACCTAATTCACCCCTCCACTTT
CDR3: CASSPTPGTPNSPLHF
D: NA
V: TRBV3-1
size: NA
J: TRBJ1-6

DNA: TGTGCCAGCAGCTTAATTAGCGGGGACTACAATGAGCAGTTCTTC
CDR3: CASSLISGDYNEQFF
D: TRBD2
V: TRBV7-3
size: many
J: TRBJ2-1

DNA: TGTGCCAGCAGTGAATCGGGCAGGACCACAGATACGCAGTATTTT
CDR3: CASSESGRTTDTQYF
D: NA
V: TRBV6-1
size: many
J: TRBJ2-3

DNA: TGTGCCAGCAGCTTAGGGCGAATGGTGAACACCGGGGAGCTGTTTTTT
CDR3: CASSLGRMVNTGELFF
D: NA
V: TRBV7-8
size: many
J: TRBJ2-2

DNA: TGTGCCAGCAGTTTATATCCGGGACAGGGGCGGTACGAGCAGTACTTC
CDR3: CASSLYPGQGRYEQYF
D: TRBD1
V: TRBV28
size: many
J: TRBJ2-7

DNA: TGTGCCAGCAGTGTCCCCGGGACAGGGGGATGGAAGACCCAGTACTTC
CDR3: CASSVPGTGGWKTQYF
D: TRBD1
V: TRBV25-1
size: many
J: TRBJ2-5

DNA: TGTGCCAGCAGCCACGGGACAGGGGCCCGAGAGACCCAGTACTTC
CDR3: CASSHGTGARETQYF
D: TRBD1
V: TRBV4-2
size: NA
J: TRBJ2-5

DNA: TGTGCCAGCAGCACTGGACAGGACTCTTATGGCTACACCTTC
CDR3: CASSTGQDSYGYTF
D: TRBD1
V: TRBV5-4
size: NA
J: TRBJ1-2

DNA: TGTGCCTGGGTGCAGGGGGCAGCTTTCTTT
CDR3: CAWVQGAAFF
D: TRBD1
V: TRBV30
size: many
J: TRBJ1-1

DNA: TGTGCCAGCAGCCAGAGCCATTCCGATCAGCCCCAGCATTTT
CDR3: CASSQSHSDQPQHF
D: NA
V: TRBV3-1
size: many
J: TRBJ1-5

DNA: TGCGCCAGCAGCCCTACCGCTTCAGGGAAATTCATGAACACTGAAGCTTTCTTT
CDR3: CASSPTASGKFMNTEAFF
D: NA
V: TRBV5-1
size: many
J: TRBJ1-1

DNA: TGTGCCAGCAGCTTAGGGACGAACACTGAAGCTTTCTTT
CDR3: CASSLGTNTEAFF
D: NA
V: TRBV7-9
size: many
J: TRBJ1-1

DNA: TGTGCCAGCAGTTTTAGAGGGACAGGGGGTACCGGGGAGCTGTTTTTT
CDR3: CASSFRGTGGTGELFF
D: TRBD1
V: TRBV28
size: many
J: TRBJ2-2

DNA: TGCAGTGCTATGAGGGAGAGGCTTATTTACAATGAGCAGTTCTTC
CDR3: CSAMRERLIYNEQFF
D: NA
V: TRBV20-1
size: many
J: TRBJ2-1

DNA: TGTGCCATCAGCGGGACAGGGCGTGGGCAGCCCCAGCATTTT
CDR3: CAISGTGRGQPQHF
D: TRBD1
V: TRBV10-3
size: many
J: TRBJ1-5

DNA: TGCGCCAGCAGCTTGCAGGCGAACACTGAAGCTTTCTTT
CDR3: CASSLQANTEAFF
D: NA
V: TRBV5-1
size: many
J: TRBJ1-1

DNA: TGTGCCAGCAGTCATTGGGACAGTTCCCACGAGCAGTACTTC
CDR3: CASSHWDSSHEQYF
D: TRBD1
V: TRBV27
size: few
J: TRBJ2-7

DNA: TGTGCCAGCAGCTTAAACGACCCGTCACGGGAGACCCAGTACTTC
CDR3: CASSLNDPSRETQYF
D: NA
V: TRBV5-8
size: NA
J: TRBJ2-5

DNA: TGTGCCAGCAGCCAAGTATTACAAGGGCTACTAGAAAAGTATGGCTACACCTTC
CDR3: CASSQVLQGLLEKYGYTF
D: NA
V: TRBV4-2
size: few
J: TRBJ1-2

DNA: TGTGCCAGCAGTTCCTACAGGGGGCATGTGTTTTTT
CDR3: CASSSYRGHVFF
D: TRBD1
V: TRBV12-3/TRBV12-4
size: many
J: TRBJ1-4

DNA: TGTGCCAGCAGCTTAGGTGCAGGGGACTACAATGAGCAGTTCTTC
CDR3: CASSLGAGDYNEQFF
D: NA
V: TRBV11-3
size: many
J: TRBJ2-1

DNA: TGTGCCAGCAGCCGGAGCGACAGTTTCGTGTATAGCAATCAGCCCCAGCATTTT
CDR3: CASSRSDSFVYSNQPQHF
D: NA
V: TRBV12-3/TRBV12-4
size: many
J: TRBJ1-5